This T cell receptor (beta chain) was recorded in a study of CD4 T cells in relation to SARS-CoV-2 and coronaviruses. Libraries were prepared by immunoSEQ multiplex PCR; TCRdb keeps only in-frame clonotypes and omits some of them. Of around 15,000 clones in the sample, around 73% were seen once. Before the COVID-19 pandemic, during about 2011-2019, CD4+ T cells were taken from unexposed donors. After less than 11 days of culture, CD4+ T cells were isolated. Cells permitting, SARS-CoV-2 S/N and four cold-coronavirus spikes were tested on unexposed-donor CD4+ T cells. A note on this clone: Its antigen remains unknown.

CDR1 and CDR2 (germline): MNHNS, SASEGT. This CDR3 comprises 13 residues. Trimming shortened V by 2 bases and J by 0 bases, and 2 bases separated the two germline ends. What was sequenced was CD4+ T cells from PBMCs, cultured in vitro. The sequence derives from a human donor in good health. V gene TRBV6-1 combines with J gene TRBJ1-3; no reliable D call. CDR3 protein: CASSELSGNTIYF. As DNA, the CDR3 is TGTGCCAGCAGTGAACTCTCTGGAAACACCATATATTTT.